A selection of T cell receptor beta chains follows, all from one sample in a study of blood T cell repertoires in COVID-19. Method: immunoSEQ multiplex PCR; TCRdb's copy keeps in-frame clones and lacks some. The profile shows 270,000 or so clones, 82% of them singletons. Sequenced sample: peripheral blood. The receptors were gathered from a woman aged 18-35 years with acute or convalescent COVID-19. Each CDR3 is given with its conserved first and last residue. D genes are given only for firm matches. Rows give clone size only sometimes, using once, few, many, or a class for an expanded clone.

clone_size	j_call	d_call	v_call	cdr3_aa	cdr3_nt
.	TRBJ1-5	.	TRBV12-3/TRBV12-4	CASSFLSQPQHF	TGTGCCAGCAGTTTCTTGAGTCAGCCCCAGCATTTT
once	TRBJ2-3	TRBD2	TRBV6-5	CASGAGGPGDTQYF	TGTGCCAGCGGGGCGGGAGGGCCCGGAGATACGCAGTATTTT
.	TRBJ1-6	.	TRBV7-2	CASSSPNTGGDFHF	TGTGCCAGCAGCTCTCCAAATACGGGAGGGGACTTCCACTTT
few	TRBJ1-5	.	TRBV24-1	CATSLGDSNQPQHF	TGTGCCACCAGTTTAGGGGATAGCAATCAGCCCCAGCATTTT
.	TRBJ2-1	.	TRBV7-2	CASSLATAWNSEQFF	TGTGCCAGCAGCTTAGCCACAGCATGGAACTCTGAGCAGTTCTTC
.	TRBJ2-3	.	TRBV29-1	CSGEKVDKADTQYF	TGCAGCGGTGAGAAGGTAGACAAGGCAGATACGCAGTATTTT
.	TRBJ2-7	TRBD2	TRBV7-2	CASSFAGGPYEQYF	TGTGCCAGCAGCTTCGCGGGAGGGCCCTACGAGCAGTACTTC
.	TRBJ2-1	TRBD2	TRBV7-8	CASSSGTSGYNEQFF	TGTGCCAGCAGCTCCGGGACTAGCGGATACAATGAGCAGTTCTTC
few	TRBJ2-7	TRBD1	TRBV19	CASSRGRRQGYYEQYF	TGTGCCAGTAGTAGAGGCCGGAGACAGGGATACTACGAGCAGTACTTC
few	TRBJ2-7	TRBD1	TRBV27	CASSHQGAPESYEQYF	TGTGCCAGCAGCCATCAGGGGGCACCGGAGTCCTACGAGCAGTACTTC
.	TRBJ2-1	.	TRBV19	CASSIVNNEQFF	TGTGCCAGTAGTATAGTAAACAATGAGCAGTTCTTC
.	TRBJ1-2	.	TRBV9	CASSVGTAYGYTF	TGTGCCAGCAGCGTAGGGACTGCCTATGGCTACACCTTC
few	TRBJ2-1	TRBD2	TRBV6-2/TRBV6-3	CASSLLAGGGNEQFF	TGTGCCAGCAGTTTACTAGCGGGAGGGGGAAATGAGCAGTTCTTC
.	TRBJ1-2	.	TRBV5-1	CASSLGDRLDGYTF	TGCGCCAGCAGCTTGGGCGACAGACTCGATGGCTACACCTTC
once	TRBJ2-4	.	TRBV6-6	CASSYVRGDKNIQYF	TGTGCCAGCAGTTACGTCCGGGGAGACAAAAACATTCAGTACTTC
few	TRBJ1-2	.	TRBV27	CASSKIGGGYGYTF	TGTGCCAGCAGTAAAATAGGGGGTGGCTATGGCTACACCTTC
.	TRBJ2-5	TRBD1	TRBV6-5	CASSYSGQGMIMSQYF	TGTGCCAGCAGTTACTCAGGACAGGGGATGATTATGTCCCAGTACTTC
once	TRBJ2-5	.	TRBV2	CARTGGGETQYF	TGTGCCAGAACAGGGGGAGGGGAGACCCAGTACTTC
.	TRBJ2-5	TRBD2	TRBV7-9	CASSLGQAGTSGSRGTQYF	TGTGCCAGCAGCCTGGGACAGGCCGGGACTAGCGGGAGTCGGGGGACCCAGTACTTC
.	TRBJ1-2	.	TRBV13	CASSSTGGYYGYTF	TGTGCCAGCAGCTCAACGGGGGGGTACTATGGCTACACCTTC
.	TRBJ2-1	.	TRBV29-1	CSVEGLGGAKAYNEQFF	TGCAGCGTTGAAGGATTAGGGGGGGCGAAAGCCTACAATGAGCAGTTCTTC
few	TRBJ1-1	TRBD1	TRBV15	CATSRPDRGRNTEAFF	TGTGCCACCAGCAGACCCGACAGGGGGCGGAACACTGAAGCTTTCTTT
.	TRBJ2-7	TRBD2	TRBV6-5	CASSYYAGGSYEQYF	TGTGCCAGCAGTTATTACGCGGGCGGGAGCTACGAGCAGTACTTC
.	TRBJ2-7	TRBD1	TRBV24-1	CATSGGTGTYEQYF	TGTGCCACCAGTGGGGGGACAGGGACTTACGAGCAGTACTTC
.	TRBJ1-5	.	TRBV30	CAWSVSAGGNQPQHF	TGTGCCTGGAGTGTTTCGGCAGGGGGCAATCAGCCCCAGCATTTT
.	TRBJ1-1	TRBD1	TRBV19	CASSRAGGSRMNTEAFF	TGTGCCAGTAGTCGGGCAGGGGGATCCAGAATGAACACTGAAGCTTTCTTT
.	TRBJ1-2	TRBD1	TRBV30	CAWGGQGIGNGYTF	TGTGCCTGGGGAGGACAGGGGATCGGGAATGGCTACACCTTC
few	TRBJ2-7	TRBD2	TRBV6-2/TRBV6-3	CASSAGGPDEQYF	TGTGCCAGCAGTGCGGGAGGGCCCGACGAGCAGTACTTC
once	TRBJ1-2	TRBD1	TRBV19	CASSIGTDRGLWYGYTF	TGTGCCAGTAGTATAGGAACGGACAGGGGGCTATGGTATGGCTACACCTTC
.	TRBJ1-5	TRBD1	TRBV6-2/TRBV6-3	CASSKTGGNQPQHF	TGTGCCAGCAGTAAGACAGGGGGCAATCAGCCCCAGCATTTT
few	TRBJ2-7	.	TRBV3-1/TRBV3-2	CASSQPGTRIYEQYF	TGTGCCAGCAGCCAGCCCGGGACAAGAATCTACGAGCAGTACTTC
.	TRBJ1-5	.	TRBV7-2	CASSLTIRGNQPQHF	TGTGCCAGCAGCTTAACAATTCGGGGAAATCAGCCCCAGCATTTT
.	TRBJ2-1	TRBD2	TRBV6-2/TRBV6-3	CASSGLAGPGNEQFF	TGTGCCAGCAGTGGACTAGCGGGACCGGGAAATGAGCAGTTCTTC
.	TRBJ1-1	.	TRBV29-1	CSVQGPYTEAFF	TGCAGCGTACAGGGACCCTACACTGAAGCTTTCTTT
.	TRBJ1-2	TRBD1	TRBV6-5	CASSYTRTGTKYGYTF	TGTGCCAGCAGTTACACACGGACAGGTACTAAGTATGGCTACACCTTC
.	TRBJ2-5	.	TRBV18	CASSPGRGETQYF	TGTGCCAGCTCACCTGGACGGGGAGAGACCCAGTACTTC
.	TRBJ2-3	.	TRBV5-5	CASSLESLASDTQYF	TGTGCCAGCAGCTTGGAGAGTCTAGCTTCAGATACGCAGTATTTT
few	TRBJ2-7	TRBD1	TRBV12-5	CASGLAISGTGDYEQYF	TGTGCTAGTGGTTTGGCCATCTCCGGGACAGGGGACTACGAGCAGTACTTC
.	TRBJ2-3	.	TRBV6-5	CASSPGVVRTDTQYF	TGTGCCAGCAGTCCCGGGGTCGTTAGAACAGATACGCAGTATTTT
.	TRBJ2-3	.	TRBV30	CAWTGVKTTDTQYF	TGTGCCTGGACCGGGGTGAAGACCACAGATACGCAGTATTTT
once	TRBJ2-7	TRBD1	TRBV4-3	CASSQVWTETGSAYEQYF	TGCGCCAGCAGCCAAGTATGGACCGAGACAGGGTCTGCCTACGAGCAGTACTTC
.	TRBJ2-2	TRBD1	TRBV3-1/TRBV3-2	CASSHNRGTGELFF	TGTGCCAGCAGCCACAACAGGGGCACCGGGGAGCTGTTTTTT
.	TRBJ1-1	.	TRBV7-2	CASSKRDMNTEAFF	TGTGCCAGCAGCAAGCGCGATATGAACACTGAAGCTTTCTTT
.	TRBJ2-5	TRBD1	TRBV9	CASSGLQGAPQETQYF	TGTGCCAGCAGCGGCCTCCAGGGGGCTCCCCAAGAGACCCAGTACTTC
.	TRBJ1-5	.	TRBV28	CASSFAGILVRGNQPQHF	TGTGCCAGCAGTTTCGCAGGGATTCTGGTTAGGGGCAATCAGCCCCAGCATTTT
once	TRBJ1-6	.	TRBV19	CASSSLRSSYNSPLHF	TGTGCCAGTAGTTCACTGCGAAGCTCCTATAATTCACCCCTCCACTTT
.	TRBJ2-1	TRBD2	TRBV10-1	CASSGGASNEQFF	TGCGCCAGCTCGGGAGGGGCCTCCAATGAGCAGTTCTTC
.	TRBJ1-1	TRBD1	TRBV11-3	CASSLAGQGSTEAFF	TGTGCCAGCAGCTTAGCGGGACAGGGATCCACTGAAGCTTTCTTT
.	TRBJ1-4	.	TRBV27	CASPLGDKQKKTGEKLFF	TGTGCCAGCCCTCTCGGGGACAAACAAAAAAAAACTGGTGAAAAACTGTTTTTT
once	TRBJ2-1	TRBD2	TRBV7-2	CASILQRERRNEQFF	TGTGCCAGCATCCTCCAGCGGGAGAGGCGGAATGAGCAGTTCTTC
.	TRBJ2-7	TRBD1	TRBV6-2/TRBV6-3	CASSRTGKTYEQYF	TGTGCCAGCAGCCGGACAGGGAAGACCTACGAGCAGTACTTC
.	TRBJ2-1	TRBD2	TRBV28	CASRLAGPYNEQFF	TGTGCCAGCAGGCTAGCGGGTCCCTACAATGAGCAGTTCTTC
.	TRBJ2-7	.	TRBV14	CASSQDRRPYEQYF	TGTGCCAGCAGCCAAGACAGGAGGCCTTACGAGCAGTACTTC
.	TRBJ1-2	TRBD1	TRBV29-1	CSVEGPDRGLGGYTF	TGCAGCGTTGAAGGTCCGGACAGGGGTTTAGGCGGCTACACCTTC
.	TRBJ2-3	TRBD2	TRBV7-9	CASSLGLASTDTQYF	TGTGCCAGCAGCTTAGGACTAGCGAGCACAGATACGCAGTATTTT
.	TRBJ2-7	.	TRBV2	CASTVAAVSYEQYF	TGTGCCAGCACTGTTGCGGCGGTCTCCTACGAGCAGTACTTC
.	TRBJ2-2	TRBD1	TRBV6-5	CASKLRGRSEELFF	TGTGCCAGCAAACTCAGGGGGCGATCCGAGGAGCTGTTTTTT
.	TRBJ2-7	TRBD2	TRBV3-1/TRBV3-2	CASSRPGLGFYEQYF	TGTGCCAGCAGCCGACCGGGACTAGGGTTCTACGAGCAGTACTTC
.	TRBJ2-3	TRBD2	TRBV6-5	CASSPAGGLDTQYF	TGTGCCAGCAGTCCCGCGGGAGGGTTGGATACGCAGTATTTT